This T cell receptor beta chain is from a study of T cells in Graves' hyperthyroidism and ophthalmopathy. Using RNA transcripts as the source, TCR beta CDR3 regions were amplified. HTBI primers were employed in a first-round RT-PCR of the TCR CDR3. TCRdb re-called the multiplex PCR reads through MiXCR, storing one row per CDR3 protein. The data hold around 600,000 distinct CDR3 sequences, with around 15% observed a single time. Concerning this clonotype itself: Its specificity is not known.

Study-level results: Model-based prediction identified ophthalmopathy a median about 6.8 months prior to its onset. Most thyroid clonotypes expanded above 0.001 appeared in blood too.

Exclusion followed for patients with uncontrolled infection, other autoimmune disease, pregnancy or lactation. The specimen sequenced was blood. This receptor was obtained from a woman aged 45-65 years with Graves' ophthalmopathy.

This CDR3 reads CASSVGDRTAGWEETQYF. In DNA, the CDR3 is TGTGCCAGCAGCGTAGGGGATAGGACCGCGGGATGGGAAGAGACCCAGTACTTC. The V and J genes are TRBV9 and TRBJ2-5, with a tentative D call TRBD2 (6 bases). Germline lookup yields CDR1 SGDLS and CDR2 YYNGEE. V lost 0 bases to trimming and J lost 3 bases, with 21 bases between them. The CDR3 consists of 18 residues.